This TCR beta chain was profiled in a study of beta chain features in type 1 diabetes. Study context: Summed over all samples, the examined sorted cells came to 107,917,701.

General study findings and limits: Still unanswered here is whether HLA type influences TCRB rearrangement. Type 1 diabetes patients showed a moderate but significant shortening of TCRB CDR3s in all four CD4+ subsets.

Every isolated RNA sample was fully reverse transcribed, so sequencing captured expressed TCRB transcripts. This table comes from immunoSEQ multiplex PCR, and its TCRdb copy is limited to in-frame clones, with some not included. This table holds a few hundred thousand clones, 9.6% found once. CD4+ cells of the naive, central memory, regulatory and stem cell-like memory types were sorted via CD45RO/CCR7/CD25/CD127/CD95/CD27. This clone has at least ten counts. Its antigen is as yet unknown. This receptor was obtained from a man in his thirties or forties with type 1 diabetes. The sequencing sample was made of central memory CD4+ T cells from blood.

DNA for the CDR3: TGTGCCAGCAGCTTAACTACGAGGACTGAAGCTTTCTTT. Translation gives CASSLTTRTEAFF. The chain links TRBV7-3 to TRBJ1-1; no clear D. The CDR3 spans 13 residues. The V end lost 0 bases, the J end lost 5 bases, and 7 bases lay between the germline ends. Germline V gene data show CDR1 as SGHTA and CDR2 as FQGTGA.